This TCR beta chain stems from a study of CD4 T cells in relation to SARS-CoV-2 and coronaviruses. About the study: Negative control cultures got HIV-1 Nef peptides or no peptide. Study-wide results and limits: Roughly 65% of donors had memory CD4+ clonotypes crossrecognizing SARS-CoV-2 and common cold coronavirus spike.

The assay was immunoSEQ multiplex PCR, and TCRdb's table has in-frame clones only and misses some. This sample has 15,000 to 20,000 clones, with 75% to 85% found just once. Unexposed donor CD4+ T cells date from 2011-2018, before the COVID-19 pandemic. Isolation of CD4+ T cells took place after approximately 11 days in culture. V was pared by 0 bases and J by 8 bases, with 13 bases between. CDR1 is MGHRA, CDR2 YSYEKL, per germline. This CDR3 has 14 residues. For this clone: No antigen is known for it.

The sample taken for sequencing was CD4+ T cells from PBMCs, cultured in vitro. The rearrangement links TRBV4-1 to TRBJ1-2, with a possible D match to TRBD1 (5 bases). The clonotype comes from a human donor in good health. The chain's CDR3 is CASSQDGRDGGYTF. In DNA form, the CDR3 reads TGCGCCAGCAGCCAAGATGGGAGGGACGGCGGCTACACCTTC.